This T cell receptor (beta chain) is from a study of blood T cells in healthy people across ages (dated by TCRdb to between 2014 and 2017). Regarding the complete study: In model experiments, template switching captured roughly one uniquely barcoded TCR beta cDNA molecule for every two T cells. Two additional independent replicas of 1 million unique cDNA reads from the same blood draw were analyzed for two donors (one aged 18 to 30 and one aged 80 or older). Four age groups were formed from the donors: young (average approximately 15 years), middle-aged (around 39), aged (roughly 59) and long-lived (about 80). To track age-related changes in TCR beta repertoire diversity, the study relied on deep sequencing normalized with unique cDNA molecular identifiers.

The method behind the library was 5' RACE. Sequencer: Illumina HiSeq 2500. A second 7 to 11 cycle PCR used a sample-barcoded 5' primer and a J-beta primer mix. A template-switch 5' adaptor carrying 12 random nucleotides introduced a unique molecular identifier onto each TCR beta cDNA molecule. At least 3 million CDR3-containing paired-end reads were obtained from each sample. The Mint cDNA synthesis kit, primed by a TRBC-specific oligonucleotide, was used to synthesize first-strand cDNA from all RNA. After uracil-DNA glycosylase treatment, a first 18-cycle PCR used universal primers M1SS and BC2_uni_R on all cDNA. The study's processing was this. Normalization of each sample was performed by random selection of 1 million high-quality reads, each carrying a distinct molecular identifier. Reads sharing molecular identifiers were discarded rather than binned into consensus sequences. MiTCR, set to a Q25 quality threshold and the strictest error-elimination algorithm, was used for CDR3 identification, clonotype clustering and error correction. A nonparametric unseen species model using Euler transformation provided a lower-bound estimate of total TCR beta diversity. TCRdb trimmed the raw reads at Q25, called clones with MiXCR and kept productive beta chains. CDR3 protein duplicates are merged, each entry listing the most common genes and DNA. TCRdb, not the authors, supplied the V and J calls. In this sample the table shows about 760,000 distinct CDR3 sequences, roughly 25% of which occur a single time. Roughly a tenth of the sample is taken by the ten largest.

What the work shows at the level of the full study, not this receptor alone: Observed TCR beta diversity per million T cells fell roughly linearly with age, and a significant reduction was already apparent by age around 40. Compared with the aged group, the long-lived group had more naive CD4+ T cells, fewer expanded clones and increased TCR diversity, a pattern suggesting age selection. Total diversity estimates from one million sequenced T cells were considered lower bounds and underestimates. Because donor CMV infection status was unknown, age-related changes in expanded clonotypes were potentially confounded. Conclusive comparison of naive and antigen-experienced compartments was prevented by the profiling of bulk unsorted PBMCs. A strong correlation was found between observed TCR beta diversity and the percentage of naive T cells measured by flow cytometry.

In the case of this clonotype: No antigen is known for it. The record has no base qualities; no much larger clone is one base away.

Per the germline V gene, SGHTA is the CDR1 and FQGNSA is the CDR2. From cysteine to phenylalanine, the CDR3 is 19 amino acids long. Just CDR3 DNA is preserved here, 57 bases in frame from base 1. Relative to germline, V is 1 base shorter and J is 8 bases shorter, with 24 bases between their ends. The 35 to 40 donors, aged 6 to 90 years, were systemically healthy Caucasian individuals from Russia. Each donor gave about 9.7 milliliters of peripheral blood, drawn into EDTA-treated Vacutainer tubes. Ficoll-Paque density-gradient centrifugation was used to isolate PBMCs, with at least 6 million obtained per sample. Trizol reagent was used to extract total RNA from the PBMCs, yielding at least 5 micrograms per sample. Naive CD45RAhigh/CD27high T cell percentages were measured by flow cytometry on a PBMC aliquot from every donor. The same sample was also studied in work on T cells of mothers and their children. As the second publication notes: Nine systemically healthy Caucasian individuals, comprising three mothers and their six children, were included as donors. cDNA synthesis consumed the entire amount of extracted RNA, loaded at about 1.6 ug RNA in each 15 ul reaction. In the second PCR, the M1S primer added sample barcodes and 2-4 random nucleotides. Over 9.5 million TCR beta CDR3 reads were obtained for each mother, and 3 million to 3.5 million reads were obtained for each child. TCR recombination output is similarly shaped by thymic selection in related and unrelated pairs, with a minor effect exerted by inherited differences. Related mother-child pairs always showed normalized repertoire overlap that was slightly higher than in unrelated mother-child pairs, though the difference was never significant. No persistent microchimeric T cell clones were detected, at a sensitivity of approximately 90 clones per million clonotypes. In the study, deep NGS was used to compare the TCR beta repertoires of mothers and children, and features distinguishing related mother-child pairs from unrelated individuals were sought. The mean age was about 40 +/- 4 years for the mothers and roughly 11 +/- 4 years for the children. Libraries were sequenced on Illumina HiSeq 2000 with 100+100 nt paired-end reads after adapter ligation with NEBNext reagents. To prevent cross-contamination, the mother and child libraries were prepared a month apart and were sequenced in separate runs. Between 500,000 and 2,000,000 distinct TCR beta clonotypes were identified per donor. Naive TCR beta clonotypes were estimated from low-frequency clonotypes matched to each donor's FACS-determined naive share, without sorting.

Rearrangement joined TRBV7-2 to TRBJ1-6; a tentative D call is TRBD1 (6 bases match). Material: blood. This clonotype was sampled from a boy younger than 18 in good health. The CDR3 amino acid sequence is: CASSLVLRRGAVWDSPLHF. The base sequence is TGTGCCAGCAGCTTAGTCCTCAGGCGGGGGGCGGTTTGGGATTCACCCCTCCACTTT.